This section outlines one T cell receptor beta chain sequence together with its context. No antigen is known for it. The data derive from a study of T cells after yellow fever vaccination. The TCR cDNA carried a universal primer site and UMIs from 5'RACE template switching. TCRdb re-derived calls from the 5' RACE reads in MiXCR, one entry per CDR3 protein. This table holds under 600,000 distinct CDR3 sequences, 20% to 25% found once. Regarding the study as a whole: FACS-sorted repertoires could harbor abundant contaminating bulk-population clonotypes.

Deletions cut 2 bases from V and 6 bases from J, with 26 bases between. CDR3 size: 19 residues. Germline V gene sequence: CDR1 MNHNS, CDR2 SASEGT. The sample in question was PBMCs, obtained roughly 23 days after the first yellow fever vaccination. The genes are TRBV6-1 and TRBJ1-5; a weak D match, TRBD1 (5 bases). The origin of this receptor is a man aged 18 to 29 who received the YFV17D yellow fever vaccine. The CDR3 DNA sequence: TGTGCCAGCAGTGAACGGAGGACATCCTCCGGGCTGAGGGGTCAGCCCCAGCATTTT. It is translated as CASSERRTSSGLRGQPQHF.